The present entry profiles one T cell receptor (beta chain) with its context. What it recognizes is unknown. Measured with immunoSEQ multiplex PCR; TCRdb has only the in-frame clones, and not every one. Reported are over 140,000 clones; the ten largest clones contain about 2.3%. This sample is part of a study of T cell responses to AZD1222 COVID-19 vaccine. Whole-study findings and limits: Within unmutated variant regions lay the reported targets of nearly half of spike-specific TCRs.

The CDR3 contains 14 residues. Trimming removed 2 bases from V and 0 bases from J, with 5 bases in between. Germline values: CDR1 ENHRY, CDR2 SYGVKD. Material for sequencing was peripheral blood. The sequence came from an adult in good health. This chain uses TRBV10-3 with TRBJ2-4; no clear D gene. The CDR3 DNA follows: TGTGCCATCAGTGAGGACCTAGCCAAAAACATTCAGTACTTC. It is translated as CAISEDLAKNIQYF.